The 8 T cell receptor beta chains reported below all come from one sample, sequenced in a study of blood T cells in healthy people across ages. Next came a second PCR, run for about 6 to 12 cycles, which used a sample-barcoded 5' primer along with a J-beta primer mix. TCRdb reanalysed the 5' RACE reads using MiXCR and keeps one entry per CDR3 protein. This table holds some 900,000 distinct CDR3 sequences, 48% found once. The sequencing sample was made of blood. These TCRs come from a man aged 30-40 years in good health.

This clonotype turned up a few times. The chain uses TRBV20-1 and TRBJ2-1, with D unresolved. V was cut by 0 bases and J by 0 bases, with 18 bases left in between. Germline V lookup: CDR1 DFQATT, CDR2 SNEGSKA (reference sequence). The CDR3 covers 18 residues. The CDR3 nucleotides read TGCAGTGCTAGAGATCATTCAGGAGAATCCCTCTCCTACAATGAGCAGTTCTTC. Protein sequence: CSARDHSGESLSYNEQFF.

Only one count was recorded for this clonotype. The chain carries TRBV28 and TRBJ1-2; a weak D match, TRBD1 (6 bases). V dropped 6 bases and J dropped 4 bases, with 12 bases sitting between them. The germline V gene encodes CDR1 MDHEN and CDR2 SYDVKM. This CDR3 comprises 13 residues. CDR3 region: CASRQTGTYGYTF. The CDR3 coding sequence is TGTGCCAGCAGGCAAACAGGGACCTATGGCTACACCTTC.

This clonotype was observed a handful of times. This sequence joins TRBV5-8 and TRBJ2-3, with 9 bases that match TRBD1. The CDR3 contains 16 residues. Per the germline V gene, CDR1 is SGHTS and CDR2 is YDEGEE. V trimming: 3 bases; J trimming: 1 base; junction bases outside the gene matches: 6. The CDR3 loop reads CASSWGTGPRTDTQYF. Here the CDR3 DNA reads TGTGCCAGCAGCTGGGGGACAGGGCCCCGCACAGATACGCAGTATTTT.

This chain joins TRBV10-3 and TRBJ1-2; D gene unclear. Trimming left V 2 bases short and J 8 bases short, with 6 bases between. Germline CDR1 ENHRY, CDR2 SYGVKD. The CDR3 contains 11 residues. CDR3: CAISEALGYTF. As DNA, the CDR3 is TGTGCCATCAGTGAGGCGTTGGGCTACACCTTC.

The genes are TRBV6-6 and TRBJ2-1; TRBD2 aligns across 12 bases. The J call may be incorrect, as the DNA end agrees better with TRBJ2-7. CDR1 is MNHNY, CDR2 SVGAGI, per germline (reference sequence). The CDR3 spans 15 residues. The CDR3 spells CASSSTSGGQNEQYF. DNA for the CDR3: TGTGCCAGCAGTTCAACTAGCGGGGGGCAAAATGAGCAGTACTTC.

The V call is TRBV11-2, the J call TRBJ2-5; a weak D match, TRBD2 (6 bases). CDR3 length: 14 residues. The V and J ends lost 5 bases and 3 bases respectively, with 13 bases between them. Germline V CDR1 and CDR2: SGHAT, FQNNGV. CDR3 in DNA: TGTGCCAGCAGCCGGGGGACGGATAAAGAGACCCAGTACTTC. Its translation is CASSRGTDKETQYF.

Written as DNA, the CDR3 is TGTGCCAGCAGCTTTACTAGGGGCAATGAGCAGTTCTTC. It translates to CASSFTRGNEQFF. This sequence joins TRBV13 and TRBJ2-1; either TRBD1 or TRBD2 may supply D (5 bases each). The germline CDR1 and CDR2 sequences are PRHDT and FYEKMQ (reference sequence). V dropped 3 bases and J dropped 6 bases, with 9 bases sitting between them. The CDR3 loop spans 13 amino acids.

This chain joins TRBV18 and TRBJ2-1; TRBD2 aligns across 7 bases. V trimming: 4 bases; J trimming: 13 bases; junction bases outside the gene matches: 13. The CDR3 runs 14 residues. From germline, CDR1 is KGHSH and CDR2 LQKENI. This CDR3 is CASSRASGKETQFF. In DNA form, the CDR3 reads TGTGCCAGCTCACGGGCTAGCGGTAAAGAGACCCAGTTCTTC.